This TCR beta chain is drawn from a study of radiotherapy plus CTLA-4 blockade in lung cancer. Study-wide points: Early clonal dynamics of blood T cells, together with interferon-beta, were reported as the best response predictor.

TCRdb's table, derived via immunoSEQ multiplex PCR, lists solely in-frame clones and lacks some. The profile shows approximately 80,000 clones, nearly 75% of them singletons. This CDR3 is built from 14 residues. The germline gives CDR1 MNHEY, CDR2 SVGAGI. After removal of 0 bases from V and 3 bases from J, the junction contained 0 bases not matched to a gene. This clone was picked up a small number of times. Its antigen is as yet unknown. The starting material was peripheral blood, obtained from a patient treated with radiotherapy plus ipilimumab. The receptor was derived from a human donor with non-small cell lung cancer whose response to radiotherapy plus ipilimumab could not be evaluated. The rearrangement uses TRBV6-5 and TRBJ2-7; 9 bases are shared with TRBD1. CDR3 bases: TGTGCCAGCAGTTACTCGGGACAGGGCTACGAGCAGTACTTC. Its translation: CASSYSGQGYEQYF.